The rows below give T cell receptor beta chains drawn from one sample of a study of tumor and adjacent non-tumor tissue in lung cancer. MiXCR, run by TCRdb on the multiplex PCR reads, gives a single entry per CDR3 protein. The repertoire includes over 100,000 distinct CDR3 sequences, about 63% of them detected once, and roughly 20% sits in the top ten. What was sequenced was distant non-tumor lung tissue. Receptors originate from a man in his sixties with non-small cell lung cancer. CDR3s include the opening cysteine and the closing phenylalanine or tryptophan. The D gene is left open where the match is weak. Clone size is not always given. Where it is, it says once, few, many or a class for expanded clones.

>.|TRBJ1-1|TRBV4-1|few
CANSQQENTEAFF
TGCGCCAACAGTCAACAAGAGAACACTGAAGCTTTCTTT
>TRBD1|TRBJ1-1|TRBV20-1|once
CSATRQGSTEAFF
TGCAGTGCCACCCGACAGGGAAGCACTGAAGCTTTCTTT
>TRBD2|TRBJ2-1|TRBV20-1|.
CSARDSSGINNEQFF
TGCAGTGCTAGAGATTCGAGCGGGATTAATAATGAGCAGTTCTTC
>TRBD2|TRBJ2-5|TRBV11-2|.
CASSLGLAGGRGGTQYF
TGTGCCAGCAGCCTTGGACTAGCGGGGGGGCGCGGCGGGACCCAGTACTTC
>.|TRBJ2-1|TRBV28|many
CASRRGGPSEQFF
TGTGCCAGCAGGAGGGGGGGACCTTCTGAGCAGTTCTTC
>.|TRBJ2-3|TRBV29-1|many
CSVEPFVTSTDTQYF
TGCAGCGTTGAACCCTTTGTGACTAGCACAGATACGCAGTATTTT
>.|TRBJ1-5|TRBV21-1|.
CASSKFWAQCSNQPQHF
TGTGCCAGCAGCAAATTCTGGGCACAGTGTAGCAATCAGCCCCAGCATTTT
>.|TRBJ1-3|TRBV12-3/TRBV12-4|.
CASNLLGLRNTIYF
TGTGCCAGCAATTTATTAGGTCTTAGAAACACCATATATTTT
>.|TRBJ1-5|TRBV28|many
CASSKQSANQPQHF
TGTGCCAGCAGCAAACAGAGTGCGAATCAGCCCCAGCATTTT
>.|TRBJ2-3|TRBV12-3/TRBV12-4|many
CASSFRGSSWSTDTQYF
TGTGCCAGCAGTTTCCGCGGGTCCTCCTGGAGCACAGATACGCAGTATTTT
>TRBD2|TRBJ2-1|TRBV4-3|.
CASSQGTSGRADEQFF
TGTGCCAGCAGCCAAGGGACTAGCGGGAGGGCAGATGAGCAGTTCTTC
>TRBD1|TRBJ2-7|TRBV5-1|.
CAISSGQWAGNEQYF
TGCGCCATCAGCTCGGGACAGTGGGCTGGCAACGAGCAGTACTTC
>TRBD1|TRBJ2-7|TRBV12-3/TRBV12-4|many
CASSPRDRGREQYF
TGTGCCAGCAGCCCCCGGGACAGGGGCCGGGAGCAGTACTTC
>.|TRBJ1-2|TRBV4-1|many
CASSQDSVFYGYTF
TGCGCCAGCAGCCAAGACAGCGTATTCTATGGCTACACCTTC
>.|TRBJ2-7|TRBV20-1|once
CNARDARGTSYEQYF
TGCAATGCTAGAGACGCCCGCGGGACATCCTACGAGCAGTACTTC
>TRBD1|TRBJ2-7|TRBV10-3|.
CAISEGQGLEQYF
TGTGCCATCAGTGAGGGACAGGGGCTCGAGCAGTACTTC
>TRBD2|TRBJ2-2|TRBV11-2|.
CASSFRGRSREGTGELFF
TGTGCCAGCAGCTTCCGGGGGCGTTCGCGGGAGGGCACCGGGGAGCTGTTTTTT
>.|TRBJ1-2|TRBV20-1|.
CSAREGPGDYGYTF
TGCAGTGCTAGAGAGGGGCCGGGAGACTATGGCTACACCTTC
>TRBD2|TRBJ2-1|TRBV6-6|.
CANASGRSTYNEQFF
TGTGCTAACGCTAGCGGGAGGAGTACCTACAATGAGCAGTTCTTC
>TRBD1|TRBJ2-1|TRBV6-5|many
CASSLMRTGSAYNEQFF
TGTGCCAGCAGTCTAATGCGGACAGGGAGCGCCTACAATGAGCAGTTCTTC
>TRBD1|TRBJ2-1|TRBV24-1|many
CATSDQLTGGYNEQFF
TGTGCCACCAGTGACCAACTGACAGGGGGCTACAATGAGCAGTTCTTC
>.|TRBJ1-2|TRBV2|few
CASSEQGTNYGYTF
TGTGCCAGCAGTGAGCAGGGGACTAACTATGGCTACACCTTC
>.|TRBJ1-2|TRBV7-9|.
CTSSETEYDYTF
TGTACCAGCAGCGAGACAGAGTATGACTACACCTTC
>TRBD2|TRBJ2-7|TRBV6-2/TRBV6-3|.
CASSYLAGAGGYEQHF
TGTGCCAGCAGTTATCTCGCCGGGGCGGGAGGCTACGAGCAGCACTTC
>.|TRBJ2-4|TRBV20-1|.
CSAPKGSQGNIQYF
TGCAGTGCCCCAAAAGGGAGCCAGGGAAACATTCAGTACTTC
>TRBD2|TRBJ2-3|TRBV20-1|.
CSASEIAGGRDTQYF
TGCAGTGCTAGCGAAATAGCGGGGGGGCGGGATACGCAGTATTTT
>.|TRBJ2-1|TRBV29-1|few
CSIVNNEQFF
TGCAGCATTGTGAACAATGAGCAATTCTTC
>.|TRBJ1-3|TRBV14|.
CASSLEWGDGNTTYF
.
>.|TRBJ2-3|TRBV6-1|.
CACRRMGTQITQYF
TGTGCCTGCAGGAGAATGGGAACCCAGATAACGCAGTATTTT